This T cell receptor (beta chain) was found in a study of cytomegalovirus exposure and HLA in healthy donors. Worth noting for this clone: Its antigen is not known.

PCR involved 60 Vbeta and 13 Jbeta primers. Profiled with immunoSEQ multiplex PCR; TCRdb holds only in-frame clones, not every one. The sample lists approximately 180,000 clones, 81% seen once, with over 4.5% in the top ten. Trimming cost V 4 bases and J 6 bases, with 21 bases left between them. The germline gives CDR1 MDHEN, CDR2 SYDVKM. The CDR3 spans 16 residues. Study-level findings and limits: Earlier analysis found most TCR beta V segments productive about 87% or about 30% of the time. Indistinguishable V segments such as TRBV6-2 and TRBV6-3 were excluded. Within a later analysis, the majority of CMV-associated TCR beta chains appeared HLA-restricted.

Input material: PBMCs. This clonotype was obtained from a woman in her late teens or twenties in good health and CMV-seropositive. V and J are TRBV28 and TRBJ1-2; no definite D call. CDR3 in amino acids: CASSSLTNRKVNGYTF. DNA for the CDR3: TGTGCCAGCAGTTCGTTAACTAACCGGAAAGTCAATGGCTACACCTTC.